This T cell receptor beta chain stems from a study of OX40 agonist ivuxolimab in advanced cancers. Overall study context: Dose-escalation patients had hepatocellular carcinoma, melanoma, renal cell or head and neck cancer.

Profiled with immunoSEQ multiplex PCR; TCRdb holds only in-frame clones, not every one. Among 55,000 to 80,000 clones listed, 84% were seen once. This specimen consisted of CD4+ or CD8+ T cells sorted from blood, obtained in a trial of the OX40 agonist ivuxolimab. The origin of this receptor is an adult with an advanced solid tumor such as melanoma, head and neck, liver or kidney cancer.

CDR3 nucleotide sequence: TGTGCCAGCAGCTTACAGGGGGCACTTCCCTATGGCTACACCTTC. Its translation is CASSLQGALPYGYTF. The chain has TRBV7-2 and TRBJ1-2; TRBD1 matches 8 bases. Germline V CDR1 and CDR2: SGHTA, FQGNSA. The CDR3 is made up of 15 amino acids. V trimming: 2 bases; J trimming: 4 bases; junction bases outside the gene matches: 6.